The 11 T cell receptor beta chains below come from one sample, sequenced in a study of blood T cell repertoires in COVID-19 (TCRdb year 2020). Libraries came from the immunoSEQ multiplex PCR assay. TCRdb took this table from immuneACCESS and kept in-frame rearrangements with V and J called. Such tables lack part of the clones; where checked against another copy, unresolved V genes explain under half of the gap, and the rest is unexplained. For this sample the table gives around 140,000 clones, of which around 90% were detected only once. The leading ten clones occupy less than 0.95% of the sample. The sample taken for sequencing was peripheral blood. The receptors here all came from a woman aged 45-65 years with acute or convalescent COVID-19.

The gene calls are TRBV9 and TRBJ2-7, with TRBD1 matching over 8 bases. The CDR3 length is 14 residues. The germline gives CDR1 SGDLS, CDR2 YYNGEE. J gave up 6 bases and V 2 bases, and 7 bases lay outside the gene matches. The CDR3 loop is CASSVGQGLGEQYF. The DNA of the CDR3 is TGTGCCAGCAGCGTCGGACAGGGCCTAGGCGAGCAGTACTTC.

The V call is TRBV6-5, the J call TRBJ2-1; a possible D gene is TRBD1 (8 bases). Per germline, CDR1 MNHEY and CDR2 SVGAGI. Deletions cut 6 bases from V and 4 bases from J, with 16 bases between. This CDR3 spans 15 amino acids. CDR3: CASRLTGGVYNEQFF. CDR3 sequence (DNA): TGTGCCAGCAGACTTACAGGGGGGGTGTACAATGAGCAGTTCTTC.

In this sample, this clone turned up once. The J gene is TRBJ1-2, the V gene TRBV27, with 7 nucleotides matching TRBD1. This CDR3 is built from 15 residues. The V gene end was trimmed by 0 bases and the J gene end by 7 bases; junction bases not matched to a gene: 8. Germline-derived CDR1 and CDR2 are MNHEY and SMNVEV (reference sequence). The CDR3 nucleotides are TGTGCCAGCAGTTTATCGCCAGGGGGTCTCACTGGCTACACCTTC. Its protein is CASSLSPGGLTGYTF.

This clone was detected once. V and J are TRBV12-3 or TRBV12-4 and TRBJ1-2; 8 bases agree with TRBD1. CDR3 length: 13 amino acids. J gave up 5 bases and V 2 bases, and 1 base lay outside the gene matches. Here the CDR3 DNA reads TGTGCCAGCAGTTTAACAGGGGGGTATGGCTACACCTTC. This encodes CASSLTGGYGYTF.

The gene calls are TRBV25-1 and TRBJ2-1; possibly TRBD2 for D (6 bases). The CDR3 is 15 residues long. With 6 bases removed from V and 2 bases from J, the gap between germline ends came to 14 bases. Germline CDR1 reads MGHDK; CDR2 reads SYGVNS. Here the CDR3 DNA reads TGTGCCAGCAGGGGGTGGGGAGGTCCCTACAATGAGCAGTTCTTC. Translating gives CASRGWGGPYNEQFF.

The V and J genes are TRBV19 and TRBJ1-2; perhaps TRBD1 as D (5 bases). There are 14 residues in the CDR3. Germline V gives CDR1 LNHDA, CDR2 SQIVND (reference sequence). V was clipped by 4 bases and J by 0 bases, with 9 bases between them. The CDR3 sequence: CASSRDSANYGYTF. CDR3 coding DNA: TGTGCCAGTAGTAGGGACTCAGCTAACTATGGCTACACCTTC. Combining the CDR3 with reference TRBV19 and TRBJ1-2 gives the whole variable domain DGGITQSPKYLFRKEGQNVTLSCEQNLNHDAMYWYRQDPGQGLRLIYYSQIVNDFQKGDIAEGYSVSREKKESFPLTVTSAQKNPTAFYLCASSRDSANYGYTFGSGTRLTVV.

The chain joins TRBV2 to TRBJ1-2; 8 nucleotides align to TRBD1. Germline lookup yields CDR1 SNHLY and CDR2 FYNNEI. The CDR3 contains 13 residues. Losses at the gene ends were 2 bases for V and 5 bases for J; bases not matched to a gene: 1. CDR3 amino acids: CASSEQGAYGYTF. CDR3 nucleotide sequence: TGTGCCAGCAGTGAACAGGGGGCTTATGGCTACACCTTC.

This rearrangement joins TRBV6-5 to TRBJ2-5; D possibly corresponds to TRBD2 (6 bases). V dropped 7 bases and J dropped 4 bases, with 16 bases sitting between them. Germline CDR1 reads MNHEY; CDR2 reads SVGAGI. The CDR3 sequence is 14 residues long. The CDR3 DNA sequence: TGTGCCAGCAATTCGGACGGGGGTACAGAGACCCAGTACTTC. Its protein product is CASNSDGGTETQYF.

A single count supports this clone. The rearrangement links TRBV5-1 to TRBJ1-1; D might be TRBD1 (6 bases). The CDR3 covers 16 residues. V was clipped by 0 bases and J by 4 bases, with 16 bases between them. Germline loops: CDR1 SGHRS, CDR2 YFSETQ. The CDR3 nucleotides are TGCGCCAGCAGCTTGGCCGGGGGCGGGGGAGGCACTGAAGCTTTCTTT. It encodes CASSLAGGGGGTEAFF.

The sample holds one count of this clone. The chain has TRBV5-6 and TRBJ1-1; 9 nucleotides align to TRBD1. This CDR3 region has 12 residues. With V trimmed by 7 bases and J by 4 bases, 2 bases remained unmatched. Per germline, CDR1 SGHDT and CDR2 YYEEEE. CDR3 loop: CASQTGGTEAFF. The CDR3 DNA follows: TGTGCCAGCCAGACAGGGGGCACTGAAGCTTTCTTT.

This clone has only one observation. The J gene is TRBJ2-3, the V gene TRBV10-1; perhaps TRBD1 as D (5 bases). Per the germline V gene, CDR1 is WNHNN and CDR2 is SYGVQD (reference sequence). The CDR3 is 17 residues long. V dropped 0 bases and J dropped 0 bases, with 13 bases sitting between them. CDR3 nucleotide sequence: TGCGCCAGCAGTGAGTCGACCCAGGGCGGTAGCACAGATACGCAGTATTTT. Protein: CASSESTQGGSTDTQYF.